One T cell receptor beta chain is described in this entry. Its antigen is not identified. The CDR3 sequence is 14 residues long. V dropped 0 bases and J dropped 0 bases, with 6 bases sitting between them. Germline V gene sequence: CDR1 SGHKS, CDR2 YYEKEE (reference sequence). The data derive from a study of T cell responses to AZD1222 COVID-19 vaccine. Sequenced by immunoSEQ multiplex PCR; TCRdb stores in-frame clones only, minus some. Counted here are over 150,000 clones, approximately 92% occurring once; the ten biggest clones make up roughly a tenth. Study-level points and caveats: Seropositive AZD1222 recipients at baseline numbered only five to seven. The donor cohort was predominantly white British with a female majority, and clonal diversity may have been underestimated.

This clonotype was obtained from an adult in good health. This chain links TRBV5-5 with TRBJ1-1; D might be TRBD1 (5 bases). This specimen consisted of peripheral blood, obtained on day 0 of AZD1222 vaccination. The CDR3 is CASSLEQVNTEAFF. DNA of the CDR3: TGTGCCAGCAGCTTGGAACAGGTGAACACTGAAGCTTTCTTT.